One and the same sample provided the 9 T cell receptor beta chains below, sequenced in a study of response to subunit inactivated influenza vaccine. One entry per CDR3 protein, called by TCRdb with MiXCR from the RT-PCR reads. In the table there are hundreds of thousands of distinct CDR3 sequences, approximately 7.6% of which are singletons. The sequencing used PBMCs from blood, collected about 23 months after vaccination. The source is a man aged 50-75 years who received an inactivated influenza vaccine.

This clonotype appeared many times. This sequence joins TRBV6-1 and TRBJ2-5; D is unclear. V lost 6 bases to trimming and J lost 6 bases, with 14 bases between them. Germline CDR1 MNHNS, CDR2 SASEGT. The CDR3 is 13 residues long. The CDR3 reads CASSTQIGQTQYF. CDR3 sequence (DNA): TGTGCCAGCAGCACCCAGATAGGGCAGACCCAGTACTTC.

This clonotype was found a few times. The gene calls are TRBV10-3 and TRBJ2-1; weak D call: TRBD1 (6 bases). Germline CDR1 is ENHRY and CDR2 is SYGVKD. Trimming stripped 6 bases from V and 5 bases from J, with 17 bases between. CDR3 size: 15 residues. The CDR3 nucleotides are TGTGCCATCAGGACACAGGGACCCTTGGACAATGAGCAGTTCTTC. Translation gives CAIRTQGPLDNEQFF.

This clonotype has ten or more counts. The chain combines TRBV21-1 with TRBJ2-3; TRBD2 is the table's D call, not checked against the DNA. TRBV21-1 is labeled a pseudogene. The CDR3 is 22 residues long. The CDR3 DNA sequence: TGTGCCAGCTCCCAGACTAGCGGGGTGATTTTTTCTAGTTTACGGGTCACAGATACGCAGTATTTT. Amino acid sequence: CASSQTSGVIFSSLRVTDTQYF.

The chain carries TRBV5-6 and TRBJ2-7; maybe TRBD2 (6 bases). Germline lookup yields CDR1 SGHDT and CDR2 YYEEEE. V was clipped by 0 bases and J by 6 bases, with 16 bases between them. CDR3 size: 15 residues. In DNA, the CDR3 is TGTGCCAGCAGCTTGGCTCCCGACTGGAGGGCCGAGCAGTACTTC. It encodes CASSLAPDWRAEQYF.

V usage is TRBV28 and J usage is TRBJ2-7; weak D call: TRBD1 (5 bases). V shed 1 base and J shed 3 bases, with 10 bases lying between them. Germline CDR1 MDHEN, CDR2 SYDVKM. The CDR3 is 14 residues long. CDR3 sequence reads: CASSLSAGFYEQYF. DNA for the CDR3: TGTGCCAGCAGTTTATCCGCAGGGTTCTACGAGCAGTACTTC.

This chain joins TRBV7-2 and TRBJ1-6; no clear D gene. Deletions cut 0 bases from V and 10 bases from J, with 10 bases between. CDR3 length: 14 amino acids. Per the germline V gene, CDR1 is SGHTA and CDR2 is FQGNSA. This chain's CDR3 is CASSLAGLGSPLHF. CDR3 nucleotide sequence: TGTGCCAGCAGCTTAGCGGGTCTTGGATCACCCCTCCACTTT.

V usage is TRBV5-1 and J usage is TRBJ2-3; TRBD2 might be the D (5 bases). Germline V gene data show CDR1 as SGHRS and CDR2 as YFSETQ. This CDR3 comprises 14 residues. The V end was cut by 7 bases, the J end by 3 bases, with 15 bases between. The CDR3 DNA is TGCGCCAGCTCTGCGGGCCTAGGGACAGATACGCAGTATTTT. This encodes CASSAGLGTDTQYF.

The chain employs TRBV11-1 and TRBJ2-1; 11 bases match TRBD2. From germline, CDR1 is SGHAT and CDR2 FQDESV (reference sequence). Losses at the gene ends were 1 base for V and 8 bases for J; bases not matched to a gene: 16. The CDR3 runs to 19 residues. The CDR3 here is CASSLGASGRSLIRDEQFF. The CDR3 DNA sequence: TGTGCCAGCAGCTTAGGTGCTAGCGGGAGGTCCCTTATCCGGGATGAGCAGTTCTTC.

The chain joins TRBV11-2 to TRBJ2-2, with 8 bases identical to TRBD2. The CDR3 consists of 15 residues. Germline assignment: CDR1 SGHAT and CDR2 FQNNGV. V was pared by 3 bases and J by 5 bases, with 5 bases of the junction left unmatched. The CDR3 loop is CASSFSGGSTGELFF. The CDR3 DNA follows: TGTGCCAGCAGCTTCTCGGGAGGGAGTACCGGGGAGCTGTTTTTT.